This T cell receptor beta chain was captured by sequencing in a study of vaccination and CD4 T cells after COVID-19. On the study more broadly: Following dose two, a median about 65 days (range 14 to 241) passed before post-vaccine samples were taken. Stimulation of the cells used overlapping spike peptide pools from SARS-CoV-2 and from the common cold coronaviruses HCoV-NL63, HCoV-OC43 and HCoV-229E.

Study findings and constraints: Researchers report that a median about 86% of reactive clones in convalescent patients surfaced only post-vaccination.

A note on this clonotype: What it binds is unknown.

With the Oncomine TCR Beta short-read assay, DNA from cultured CD4+ T cells was sequenced. DNA came from CD4+ T cells after culture. MiXCR, run by TCRdb on the PCR reads, gives a single entry per CDR3 protein. The sample lists fewer than 15,000 distinct CDR3 sequences; about 45% were seen once. This sample's treatment: roughly nine-day PBMC culture with coronavirus spike peptide pools or control peptides (ViraFEST assay). CDR1 and CDR2 from the germline V gene are MNHEY and SVGAGI. J gave up 4 bases and V 2 bases, and 5 bases lay outside the gene matches. The CDR3 is 15 residues long. Sequencing was done on a sample of CD4+ T cells from blood, cultured in vitro. The chain uses TRBV6-5 and TRBJ1-2; 9 bases line up with TRBD1. This TCR derives from a human donor who had recovered from COVID-19. CDR3 bases: TGTGCCAGCAGTTACCCCCAGGGACAGGGCTATGGCTACACCTTC. As protein: CASSYPQGQGYGYTF.